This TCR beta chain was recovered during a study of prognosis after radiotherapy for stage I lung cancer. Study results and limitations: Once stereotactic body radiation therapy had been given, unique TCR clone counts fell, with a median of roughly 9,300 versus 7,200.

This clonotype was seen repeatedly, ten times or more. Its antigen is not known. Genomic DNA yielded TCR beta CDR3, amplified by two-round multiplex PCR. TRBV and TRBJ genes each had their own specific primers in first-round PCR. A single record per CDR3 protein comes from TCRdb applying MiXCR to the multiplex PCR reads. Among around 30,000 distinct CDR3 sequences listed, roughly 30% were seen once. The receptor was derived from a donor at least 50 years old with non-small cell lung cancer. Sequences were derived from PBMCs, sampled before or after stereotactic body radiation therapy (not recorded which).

CDR3 nucleotides: TGTGCCAGCAGCTTTGAATTTGGGAATTCACCCCTCCACTTT. Its translation: CASSFEFGNSPLHF. This chain links TRBV5-4 with TRBJ1-6; D unclear. V lost 2 bases and J lost 7, with 10 bases in between. Germline CDR1 SGHNT, CDR2 YYREEE (reference sequence). CDR3 length: 14 amino acids.